The 5 T cell receptor beta chains reported below all come from one sample, sequenced in a study of T cells in lung cancer brain metastases. TCRdb's table, derived via immunoSEQ multiplex PCR, lists solely in-frame clones and lacks some. The sample carries about 2,000 clones, roughly 93% recorded once. The sample taken for sequencing was tumor tissue from the primary lung tumor. Every receptor here comes from a woman aged 30 to 39 with non-small cell lung cancer.

The chain couples TRBV2 to TRBJ2-5, with a tentative D call TRBD2 (6 bases). The V end lost 2 bases, the J end lost 1 base, and 8 bases lay between the germline ends. Germline values: CDR1 SNHLY, CDR2 FYNNEI. The length of the CDR3 is 14 residues. CDR3 in amino acids: CASSERELQETQYF. The DNA for the CDR3 is TGTGCCAGCAGTGAACGGGAGCTCCAAGAGACCCAGTACTTC. The full variable domain, rest sourced from reference TRBV2 and TRBJ2-5, is EPEVTQTPSHQVTQMGQEVILRCVPISNHLYFYWYRQILGQKVEFLVSFYNNEISEKSEIFDDQFSVERPDGSNFTLKIRSTKLEDSAMYFCASSERELQETQYFGPGTRLLVL.

There are a few counts of this clone. The chain carries TRBV5-4 and TRBJ2-2, with a possible D match to TRBD1 (6 bases). Germline CDR1 is SGHNT and CDR2 is YYREEE (reference sequence). CDR3 length: 13 residues. V lost 4 bases and J 5 bases, leaving 9 bases between the germline ends. The CDR3 is CASSVQGTGELFF. The CDR3 DNA is TGTGCCAGCAGCGTGCAGGGGACCGGGGAGCTGTTTTTT.

V is TRBV29-1 and J is TRBJ1-5; D is perhaps TRBD1 (5 bases). The CDR3 totals 14 residues. The germline V and J ends were trimmed by 7 bases and 3 bases, with 16 bases remaining between them. Looked up from germline, CDR1 is SQVTM and CDR2 is ANQGSEA. CDR3 coding DNA: TGCAGCGGATGGGACCTCATCCCCAATCAGCCCCAGCATTTT. This translates into CSGWDLIPNQPQHF.

The gene calls are TRBV18 and TRBJ1-4; 8 bases are a match to TRBD1. Trimming took 3 bases from V and 0 from J; bases not matched to a gene: 3. This CDR3 spans 16 amino acids. Germline-derived CDR1 and CDR2 are KGHSH and LQKENI. The CDR3, as DNA: TGTGCCAGCTCACCGACAGGGGCAGCAACTAATGAAAAACTGTTTTTT. Its protein product is CASSPTGAATNEKLFF.

This chain connects TRBV19 to TRBJ2-1, with a possible D match to TRBD2 (6 bases). The germline V gene encodes CDR1 LNHDA and CDR2 SQIVND (reference sequence). CDR3 size: 15 residues. V was cut by 5 bases and J by 7 bases, with 18 bases left in between. CDR3 sequence reads: CASSAGDWPRNEQFF. The DNA for the CDR3 is TGTGCCAGTAGTGCCGGGGACTGGCCCCGGAATGAGCAGTTCTTC. Using reference TRBV19 and TRBJ2-1 for the parts outside the CDR3, the full variable domain is DGGITQSPKYLFRKEGQNVTLSCEQNLNHDAMYWYRQDPGQGLRLIYYSQIVNDFQKGDIAEGYSVSREKKESFPLTVTSAQKNPTAFYLCASSAGDWPRNEQFFGPGTRLTVL.